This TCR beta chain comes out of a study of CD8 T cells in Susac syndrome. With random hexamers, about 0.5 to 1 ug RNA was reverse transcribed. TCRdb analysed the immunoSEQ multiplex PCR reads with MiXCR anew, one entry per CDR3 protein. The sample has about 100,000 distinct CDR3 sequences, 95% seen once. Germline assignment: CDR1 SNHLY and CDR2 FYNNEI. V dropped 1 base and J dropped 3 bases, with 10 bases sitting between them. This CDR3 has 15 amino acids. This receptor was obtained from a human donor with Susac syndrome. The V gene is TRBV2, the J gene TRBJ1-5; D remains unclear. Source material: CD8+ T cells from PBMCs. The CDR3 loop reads CASSEGAAINQPQHF. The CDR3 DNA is TGTGCCAGCAGTGAAGGGGCAGCGATCAATCAGCCCCAGCATTTT.